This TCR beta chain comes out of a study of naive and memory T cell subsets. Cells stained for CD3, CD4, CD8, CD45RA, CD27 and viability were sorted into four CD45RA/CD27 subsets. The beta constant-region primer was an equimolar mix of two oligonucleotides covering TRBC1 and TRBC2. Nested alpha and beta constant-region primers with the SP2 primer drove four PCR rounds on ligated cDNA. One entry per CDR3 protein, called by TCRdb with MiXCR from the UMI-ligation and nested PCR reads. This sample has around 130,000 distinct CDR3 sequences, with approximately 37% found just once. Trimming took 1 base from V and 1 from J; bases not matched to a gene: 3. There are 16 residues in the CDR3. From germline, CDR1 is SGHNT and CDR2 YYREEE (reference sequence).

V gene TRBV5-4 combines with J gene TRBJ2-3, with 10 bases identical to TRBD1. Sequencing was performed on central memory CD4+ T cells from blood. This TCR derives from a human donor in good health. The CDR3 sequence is CASSLFGTGGTDTQYF. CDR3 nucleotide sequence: TGTGCCAGCAGCTTGTTTGGGACAGGGGGCACAGATACGCAGTATTTT.